This T cell receptor beta chain was recorded in a study of blood T cell repertoires in COVID-19. Study in general: PBMCs, B-cell-depleted T cells, or T cells were the source of the cDNA or gDNA that made up the material.

In this sample, this clone turned up once. Repertoires were generated with immunoSEQ multiplex PCR, while TCRdb's copy carries only in-frame clones and drops some. This sample has 85,000 to 100,000 clones; almost 90% occur once, and the top ten carry 2.1%. From germline, CDR1 is SNHLY and CDR2 FYNNEI. CDR3 length equals 13 residues. J gave up 5 bases and V 4 bases, and 4 bases lay outside the gene matches. Followed over time, Seattle patients had been enrolled while infection was active. What was sequenced was peripheral blood. This TCR was recovered from a man between 45 and 60 years old with COVID-19, enrolled during active disease. The chain carries TRBV2 and TRBJ2-7, with 8 bases lining up with TRBD1. The CDR3 loop reads CASSVNRGNEQYF. CDR3 DNA sequence: TGTGCCAGCAGTGTAAACAGGGGGAACGAGCAGTACTTC.